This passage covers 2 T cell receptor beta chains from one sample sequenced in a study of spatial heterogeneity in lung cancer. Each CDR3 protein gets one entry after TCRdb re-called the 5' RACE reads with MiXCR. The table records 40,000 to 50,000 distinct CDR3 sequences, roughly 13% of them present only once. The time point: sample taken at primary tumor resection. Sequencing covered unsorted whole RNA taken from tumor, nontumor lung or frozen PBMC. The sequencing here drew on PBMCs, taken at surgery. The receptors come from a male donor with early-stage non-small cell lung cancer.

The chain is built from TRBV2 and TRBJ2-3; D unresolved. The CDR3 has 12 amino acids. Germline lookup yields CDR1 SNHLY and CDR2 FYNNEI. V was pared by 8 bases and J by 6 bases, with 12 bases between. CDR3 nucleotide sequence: TGTGCCAGCGAAATAAGTAAGGATACGCAGTATTTT. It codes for CASEISKDTQYF.

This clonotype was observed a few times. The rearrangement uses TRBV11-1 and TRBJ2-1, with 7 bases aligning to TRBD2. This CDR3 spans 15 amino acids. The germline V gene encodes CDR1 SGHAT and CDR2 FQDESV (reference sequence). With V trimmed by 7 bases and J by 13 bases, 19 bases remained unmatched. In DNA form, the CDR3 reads TGTGCCAGCACCGGGGGGAACCGGGCCTCCCTAGAACAGTTCTTC. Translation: CASTGGNRASLEQFF. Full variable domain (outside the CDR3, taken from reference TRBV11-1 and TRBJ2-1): EAEVAQSPRYKITEKSQAVAFWCDPISGHATLYWYRQILGQGPELLVQFQDESVVDDSQLPKDRFSAERLKGVDSTLKIQPAELGDSAMYLCASTGGNRASLEQFFGPGTRLTVL.